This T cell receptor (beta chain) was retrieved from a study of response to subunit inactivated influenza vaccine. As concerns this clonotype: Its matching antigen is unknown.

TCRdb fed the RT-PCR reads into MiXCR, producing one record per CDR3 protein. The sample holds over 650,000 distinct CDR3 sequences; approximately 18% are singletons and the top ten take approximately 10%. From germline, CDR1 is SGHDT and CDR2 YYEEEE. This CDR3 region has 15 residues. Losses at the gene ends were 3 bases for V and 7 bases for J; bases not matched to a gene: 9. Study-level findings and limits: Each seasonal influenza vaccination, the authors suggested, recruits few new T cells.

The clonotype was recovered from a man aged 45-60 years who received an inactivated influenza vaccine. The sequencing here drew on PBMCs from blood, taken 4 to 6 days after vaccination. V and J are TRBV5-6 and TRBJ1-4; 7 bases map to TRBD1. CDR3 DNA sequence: TGTGCCAGCAGCTATGGTGGCAGGGGGGCTGAAAAACTGTTTTTT. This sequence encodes CASSYGGRGAEKLFF.